The text below deals with one T cell receptor (beta chain). Its specificity is not known. This record comes from a study of shared clonotypes between healthy human individuals. Findings and caveats of the study: The study generally estimated greater richness for naive than memory subsets. Sampling was confined to blood; repertoires within tissues likely differ.

Generated by immunoSEQ multiplex PCR, the TCRdb table keeps only in-frame clones and is missing some. Found here are some 2.1 million clones, about 95% of them singletons; the top ten hold around 1.1%. CD8 cells classed as naive were CD45RO-negative and positively selected for CCR7, excluding terminally differentiated effector memory CD45RA+ cells. All participating donors were Caucasian adults from Nashville, Tennessee. The germline V gene has CDR1 MDHEN and CDR2 SYDVKM. The CDR3 consists of 14 residues. Trimming pared 6 bases from V and 1 base from J, leaving 12 bases between. The chain is built from TRBV28 and TRBJ2-5, with D possibly TRBD1 on 7 matching bases. This receptor was taken from a man between 18 and 29 years old in good health. The specimen sequenced was naive CD8+ T cells sorted from blood. CDR3 sequence (DNA): TGTGCCAGCAGCGATCAGGGGGGCCAAGAGACCCAGTACTTC. Residues: CASSDQGGQETQYF. Filled out from reference TRBV28 and TRBJ2-5, the complete variable domain reads DVKVTQSSRYLVKRTGEKVFLECVQDMDHENMFWYRQDPGLGLRLIYFSYDVKMKEKGDIPEGYSVSREKKERFSLILESASTNQTSMYLCASSDQGGQETQYFGPGTRLLVL.